This T cell receptor beta chain was found in a study of T cell clonality in common variable immunodeficiency. Points from the study as a whole: In common variable immunodeficiency, TCR beta chains reportedly carried fewer deletions and N-nucleotide insertions. Compared with controls, CVID subjects had fewer shared TCRbeta clones.

With 0 bases removed from V and 2 bases from J, the gap between germline ends came to 8 bases. CDR3 length: 14 amino acids. Germline lookup yields CDR1 SGHRS and CDR2 YFSETQ. Here immunoSEQ multiplex PCR was the method, and the copy in TCRdb shows in-frame clones only, minus some. The sample was found to contain roughly 48,000 clones, and every one recurs. In its sample, this clone was seen many times. Its antigen is still unknown. The read terminates 3 residues before the CDR3 end, so the remaining end is supplied by the germline J gene. The sequence was collected from a person aged 18 to 75 in good health. Material for sequencing was peripheral blood mononuclear cells. This rearrangement joins TRBV5-1 to TRBJ2-5; D perhaps matches TRBD1 (6 bases). CDR3 amino acids: CASSLGQEQETQYF. CDR3 bases read: TGCGCCAGCAGCTTGGGACAGGAGCAAGAGACC.